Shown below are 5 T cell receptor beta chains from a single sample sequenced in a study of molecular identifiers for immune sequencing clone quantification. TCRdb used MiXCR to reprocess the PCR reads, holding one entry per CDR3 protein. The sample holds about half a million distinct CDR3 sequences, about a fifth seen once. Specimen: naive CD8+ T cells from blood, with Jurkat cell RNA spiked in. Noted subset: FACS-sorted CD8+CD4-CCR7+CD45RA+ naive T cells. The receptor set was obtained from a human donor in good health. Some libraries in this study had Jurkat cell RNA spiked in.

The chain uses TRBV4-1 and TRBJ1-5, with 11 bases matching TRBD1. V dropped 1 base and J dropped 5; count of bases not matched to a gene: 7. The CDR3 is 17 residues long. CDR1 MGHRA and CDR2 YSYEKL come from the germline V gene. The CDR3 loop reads CASSQAIQDRGHQPQHF. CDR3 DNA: TGCGCCAGCAGCCAAGCGATTCAGGACAGGGGGCATCAGCCCCAGCATTTT.

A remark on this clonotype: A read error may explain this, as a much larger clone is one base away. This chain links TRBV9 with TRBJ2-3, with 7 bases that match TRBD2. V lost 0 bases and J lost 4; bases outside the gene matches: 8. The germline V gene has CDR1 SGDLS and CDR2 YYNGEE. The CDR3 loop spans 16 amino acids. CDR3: CASSVAAGAIADTQYF. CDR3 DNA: TGTGCCAGCAGCGTAGCGGCGGGAGCTATTGCAGATACGCAGTATTTT.

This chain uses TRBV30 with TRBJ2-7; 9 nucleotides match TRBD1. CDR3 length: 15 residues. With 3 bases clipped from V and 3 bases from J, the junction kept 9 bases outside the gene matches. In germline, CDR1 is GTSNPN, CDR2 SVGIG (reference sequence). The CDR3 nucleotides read TGTGCCTGGAGGACGGTAGGGACAGGGATCTACGAGCAGTACTTC. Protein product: CAWRTVGTGIYEQYF.

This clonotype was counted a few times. CDR3 DNA sequence: TGTGCCAGCAGTTTTGGGGTAGCTAACTATGGCTACACCTTC. Its translation is CASSFGVANYGYTF. The V call is TRBV27, the J call TRBJ1-2; D ambiguous. CDR1 is MNHEY and CDR2 is SMNVEV in the germline V gene (reference sequence). This CDR3 is built from 14 residues. Trimming pared 3 bases from V and 0 bases from J, leaving 8 bases between.

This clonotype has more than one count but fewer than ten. CDR3 DNA sequence: TGTGCCAGCAGCTTGACTAGAGGGGATACGCAGTATTTT. This gives the protein CASSLTRGDTQYF. This chain uses TRBV13 with TRBJ2-3; a possible D gene is TRBD2 (6 bases). Trimming took 3 bases from V and 6 from J, leaving 10 bases between them. CDR3 length: 13 residues. Germline V CDR1 and CDR2: PRHDT, FYEKMQ (reference sequence).